Listed here is a single TCR beta chain. The target of this receptor is not known. Base-call qualities are not available, and no considerably larger clone is one nucleotide away. These data originate in a study of cytomegalovirus exposure and HLA in healthy donors (TCRdb year 2017). With regard to the full study: An earlier analysis of a few hundred of the donors reported over 250 Gb of sequence data and some 110 million unique TCR beta sequences obtained from approximately 180 million T cells. Roughly 300 gigabases of sequencing data and roughly 80 million unique TCR sequences made up an early release that covered roughly 670 HLA-typed donors. The genetic ancestry cluster associated with self-reported Caucasian donors included 81% of the roughly 380 genotyped donors. The aim of the study was to test whether cataloging public T cell receptors could identify signatures of past pathogen exposure. Using immunosequencing, the study profiled T cell repertoires from around 670 subjects and related those repertoires to cytomegalovirus serostatus. Along with the approximately 620-subject first cohort, a separate validation cohort of over a hundred different subjects was used. High-throughput TCR immunosequencing, statistical association of individual TCRs with disease status, and machine learning were combined to predict cytomegalovirus infection status. A later analysis re-analyzed previously published TCR beta repertoires from roughly 690 donors and added high-resolution HLA genotyping to study TCR occurrence patterns. In the later analysis, no new phenotypic data were used to find candidate immune exposures; instead, reliance was placed on TCR beta sequences and their occurrence across donors. In an earlier analysis of roughly 600 of the donors, high-throughput TCR beta sequencing was used to judge whether each TCR beta V gene segment behaved as functional or pseudogenic. Alongside the repertoire data, information on donor age, sex, ethnicity and CMV serostatus was compiled. A later genetic analysis took genome-wide SNP genotypes for about 55% of the roughly 700 donors and used that subset as a discovery cohort. Every repertoire in the discovery cohort had been generated on one and the same sequencing platform. HLA typing covered class I and class II loci at four-digit resolution. Typing coverage differed by locus: A, B, C, DRB1 and DQB1 were typed in about 620-640 donors, DQA1 in approximately 520, DPA1 in 600 to 610, and DPB1 in around 490. Five DR-DQ haplotypes were handled as single units for association and clustering, since linkage in the cohort was strong. Across around 400 genotyped donors of the cohort, an average of about 240,000 unique TCR beta nucleotide sequences per donor were sequenced, and roughly 17% of those sequences were non-productive.

The cohort consisted of hundreds of healthy bone marrow donors. At the time of sampling, every cohort member was nominally healthy, though immune exposures that went unrecorded were likely present. Of the approximately 700 cohort members, about 290 had a positive CMV serostatus and 352 had a negative one, while no CMV serostatus was recorded for the donor. A peripheral blood sample was collected from each donor, and TCR beta sequencing was performed on peripheral blood mononuclear cells. Genomic DNA was extracted from the blood cell samples with the Qiagen DNeasy Blood Extraction Kit. Here is what the overall study found, with its caveats: In this cohort, only TCR beta chains were sequenced, and detectable features were limited by the absence of alpha or paired-chain data. In vitro tests confirmed that a few of the cytomegalovirus-associated TCR beta chains recognize cytomegalovirus antigens. Because counts were too low, seventeen rarely observed V segments, including chromosome 9 orphons, were excluded from the earlier analysis of a few hundred of the donors. In a later analysis, TCR association rates were found to vary across HLA loci, with the most associated TCRs seen for DRB1 alleles and the fewest for HLA-C alleles. Across donors, most TCR sequences were observed very rarely, whereas some public TCRs were present in many individuals. The authors suggested that the approach could potentially be generalized to other disease states and immunological phenotypes. In a later analysis, several top co-occurrence clusters were reported to appear linked to parvovirus B19, influenza, CMV and Epstein-Barr virus. In a later genetic analysis, a missense DCLRE1C variant was associated with V-gene and J-gene trimming of TCR beta chains, and the association was replicated in an independent cohort. In both the original and validation cohorts, the classifier was reported to diagnose cytomegalovirus status with high specificity and sensitivity. A later analysis associated about 17,000 TCR beta sequences with specific HLA alleles at a false discovery rate of 0.05. Because HLA typing was unavailable for some donors at each locus, only the typed subset was used in association tests. A further reported finding was that TCR beta sequences accurately predicted the HLA-A and HLA-B alleles for most subjects in the first cohort. In an earlier analysis of more than 450 of the donors, most TCR beta V segments were observed in productive rearrangements about 87% or about 30% of the time, broadly matching IMGT annotations. Correlated functional status among segregating V segments might be attributable to linkage disequilibrium, but an unknown experimental factor could not be ruled out. Immune exposure information for the cohort was limited to CMV serostatus. When HLA alleles, especially DR and DQ, strongly co-occurred, TCR associations were difficult to assign to individual alleles. In the study, about 150 TCR beta chains were listed as associated with cytomegalovirus. Because the 87-base-pair reads could not distinguish some IMGT-functional V segments, including TRBV6-2 and TRBV6-3, those segments were excluded. According to a later analysis, most CMV-associated TCR beta chains appeared to be HLA-restricted, and the HLA associations seemed to be driven largely by CMV exposure. A group of highly shared sequence variants was considered likely to be a technical artifact of the sequencing pipeline. A later analysis found that HLA-associated TCR beta chains were more clonally expanded and had lower generation probabilities than equally common non-associated chains. The presence/absence analyses assumed that sequencing depth was roughly uniform across donors, and that assumption may not be true. A later genetic analysis reported fewer N-insertions in productive TCRs among donors in an Asian-associated ancestry cluster than the roughly 700-donor mean.

The cysteine opens and the phenylalanine closes a CDR3 of 15 amino acids. CDR3 DNA is the only sequence kept; it has 45 bases, read in frame from the first base. Clipping removes 5 bases from V and 1 base from J, with 3 as the unmatched junction base count. CDR1 is given as MGHRA and CDR2 as YSYEKL, both from the germline V gene. Receptors were amplified or captured by the immunoSEQ multiplex PCR assay. For the multiplex PCR, a mixture combining 60 forward primers for TCR Vbeta segments and 13 reverse primers for TCR Jbeta segments was used. A multiplex PCR assay on genomic DNA amplified the CDR3 region of rearranged TCR beta genes. On the Illumina HiSeq System, the amplified TCR beta libraries were sequenced as 87-base-pair reads. On the study's bioinformatics: A later analysis counted about 80 million unique TCR beta chains across the 666 repertoires, and roughly 10 million of these chains were shared by at least two donors. Raw reads were error-corrected and collapsed into unique sequences by a nearest-neighbor algorithm in which closely related sequences were merged to remove PCR and sequencing errors. To assign V, D and J gene segments, CDR3 sequences were aligned to IMGT reference sequences. For a sequence to be retained, a match of at least six nucleotides was required to both a V gene segment and a J gene segment. Rearrangements were called productive when the CDR3 lacked stop codons and stayed in frame with V and J; all others were non-productive. CDR3 was defined by IMGT convention, running from the second conserved V-encoded cysteine to the conserved J-encoded phenylalanine. Sequences without an unambiguous match to a single V gene segment were excluded from the earlier analysis of approximately 560 of the donors. An earlier analysis of 587 of the donors called V segments functional above 56.7% productive rearrangements and segregating when the between-donor standard deviation exceeded 5%. A statistical classification framework was built for diagnosing cytomegalovirus status from the catalog of TCR beta chain sequences. A later analysis assigned V and J genes by comparing TCR nucleotide sequences with IMGT/GENE-DB human TR gene sequences. The TCRdist pipeline was used in a later analysis to assign CDR3 sequences and most-parsimonious VDJ recombination scenarios. In a later analysis, each TCR beta chain was defined by its CDR3 amino acid sequence together with its V-gene family, and reads lacking a unique V-gene family were excluded. A later analysis removed nearly 600 highly shared, low-generation-probability nucleotide sequences to deal with suspected cross-contamination and a sequencing artifact. In a later analysis, a clonal expansion index was calculated for each public chain from normalized within-repertoire ranks of inferred template counts. In a later analysis, generation probabilities were computed using a VDJ recombination model fitted to out-of-frame rearrangements, and the results were checked against IGoR. In a later analysis, hypergeometric tests were used to score TCR-TCR, TCR-HLA and TCR-CMV co-occurrence, with a repertoire-size bias correction applied to TCR pairs. False discovery rates were estimated in a later analysis by permuting HLA or CMV assignments 20 times. A later analysis grouped co-occurring TCRs with DBSCAN, adding TCRdist sequence similarity when clustering within HLA-allele-positive subsets. Co-occurrence clustering excluded repertoires with fewer than 30,000 or more than 120,000 public chains, plus five with anomalous nucleotide sharing. Entries here come from immuneACCESS through TCRdb and include only in-frame sequences with V and J called. Some clones fail to appear in such tables; in the studies checked, an unresolved V gene covers under half of the shortfall, and the cause of the remainder is unknown. Clone size and V and J calls were adopted from that table, with D and trimming inferred from the DNA. For this sample there are around 120,000 clones; about 78% appear just once. Clones ranked in the top ten supply 2.9% of the sample.

This receptor chain uses TRBV4-1 and TRBJ2-1, and 9 junctional nucleotides match TRBD2. What was sequenced was PBMCs. The clonotype comes from a human donor in good health. The bases read TGCGCCAGCAGCTATAGCGGGAGTTCCTACAATGAGCAGTTCTTC. Translated, this is CASSYSGSSYNEQFF.